This record looks at one TCR beta chain sequence and its context. The record originates from a study of T cell changes during pregnancy in multiple sclerosis. Profiling relied on immunoSEQ multiplex PCR, and the TCRdb table lists in-frame clones only, not all of them. The data contain roughly 30,000 clones, roughly nine tenths of them seen just once; the ten biggest clones take up 7% to 9%. This CDR3 has 13 residues. Germline-derived CDR1 and CDR2 are KGHSH and LQKENI. Trimming pared 3 bases from V and 6 bases from J, leaving 9 bases between. The chain has TRBV18 and TRBJ2-1; possible D gene TRBD1, 6 bases. The source of this sequence is a female donor with multiple sclerosis, enrolled in a pregnancy study. Here the sequenced sample was CD8+ T cells from peripheral blood mononuclear cells, taken before pregnancy. CDR3 DNA sequence: TGTGCCAGCTCACCCGGACAGCCCAATGAGCAGTTCTTC. This codes for CASSPGQPNEQFF.